This T cell receptor (beta chain) comes out of a study of cytomegalovirus exposure and HLA in healthy donors (dated by TCRdb to between 2016 and 2019). The study in broad terms: In an earlier analysis of approximately 500 of the donors, 250 to 350 Gb of sequence data and approximately 100 million unique TCR beta sequences from roughly 180 million T cells were reported. Approximately 300 gigabases of sequencing data and around 90 million unique TCR sequences made up an early release that covered some 640 HLA-typed donors. The genetic ancestry cluster associated with self-reported Caucasian donors included roughly 84% of the 398 genotyped donors. The aim of the study was to test whether cataloging public T cell receptors could identify signatures of past pathogen exposure. The T cell repertoires of 666 subjects were profiled by immunosequencing and related to cytomegalovirus serostatus. Along with the approximately 700-subject first cohort, a separate validation cohort of around 120 different subjects was used. To predict cytomegalovirus infection status, the study brought together high-throughput TCR immunosequencing, statistical association of individual TCRs with disease status, and machine learning. A later analysis re-examined previously published TCR beta repertoires from several hundred donors and added high-resolution HLA genotyping to investigate patterns of TCR occurrence. Rather than using new phenotypic data, the later analysis identified candidate immune exposures from TCR beta sequences and from how often those sequences occurred across donors. To decide whether each TCR beta V gene segment behaved as functional or pseudogenic, an earlier analysis of some 540 of the donors relied on high-throughput TCR beta sequencing. Donor age, sex, ethnicity and CMV serostatus were compiled alongside the repertoire data. A later genetic analysis used genome-wide SNP genotypes for about three fifths of the 666 donors, treating that subset as a discovery cohort. Every repertoire in the discovery cohort had been generated on one and the same sequencing platform. HLA typing included class I and class II loci at four-digit resolution. The number of typed donors differed by locus: roughly 629-640 for A, B, C, DRB1 and DQB1; 500 to 550 for DQA1; roughly 600 for DPA1; and about 450 for DPB1. Because of strong linkage in the cohort, roughly five DR-DQ haplotypes were treated as single units for association and clustering. Among 350 to 400 genotyped donors of the cohort, an average of about 240,000 unique TCR beta nucleotide sequences were sequenced per donor, roughly 18% of them non-productive.

The cohort consisted of 600 or so healthy bone marrow donors. At the time of sampling, all cohort members were nominally healthy, though unrecorded immune exposures were likely present. The donor was CMV seropositive and was included in the group of approximately 310 seropositive cohort members. A peripheral blood sample was collected from each donor, and TCR beta sequencing was performed on peripheral blood mononuclear cells. The Qiagen DNeasy Blood Extraction Kit was used to extract genomic DNA from the blood cell samples. The protocol used for the library was the immunoSEQ multiplex PCR assay. The multiplex PCR relied on a mix of 60 forward primers for TCR Vbeta segments and 13 reverse primers for TCR Jbeta segments. The CDR3 region of rearranged TCR beta genes was amplified from genomic DNA by a multiplex PCR assay. Amplified TCR beta libraries were sequenced as 87-base-pair reads on the Illumina HiSeq System. Per the source publication's procedure: A later analysis counted some 80 million unique TCR beta chains across the 670 or so repertoires, and approximately 11 million of these chains were shared by at least two donors. A nearest-neighbor algorithm error-corrected the raw reads and collapsed the reads into unique sequences, merging closely related sequences to remove PCR and sequencing errors. CDR3 sequences were aligned to IMGT reference sequences to assign V, D and J gene segments. For a sequence to be retained, a match of at least six nucleotides to both a V gene segment and a J gene segment was required. Rearrangements were called productive when the CDR3 lacked stop codons and stayed in frame with V and J; all others were non-productive. Following IMGT convention, CDR3 was defined as the stretch from the second conserved V-encoded cysteine to the conserved J-encoded phenylalanine. The earlier analysis of about 500 of the donors excluded sequences that lacked an unambiguous match to a single V gene segment. An earlier analysis of roughly 590 of the donors called V segments functional above 56.7% productive rearrangements and segregating when the between-donor standard deviation exceeded 5%. A statistical classification framework was developed to diagnose cytomegalovirus status using the catalog of TCR beta chain sequences. V and J gene assignment, in a later analysis, came from comparing TCR nucleotide sequences with IMGT/GENE-DB human TR gene sequences. Using the TCRdist pipeline, a later analysis assigned CDR3 sequences along with most-parsimonious VDJ recombination scenarios. In a later analysis, every TCR beta chain was defined by the combination of its CDR3 amino acid sequence and its V-gene family, and reads without a unique V-gene family were dropped. To address suspected cross-contamination and a sequencing artifact, a later analysis removed roughly 640 highly shared, low-generation-probability nucleotide sequences. For each public chain, a later analysis derived a clonal expansion index from normalized ranks of inferred template counts within each repertoire. Generation probabilities in a later analysis came from a VDJ recombination model fitted to out-of-frame rearrangements, and those results were checked against IGoR. In a later analysis, TCR-TCR, TCR-HLA and TCR-CMV co-occurrence was scored with hypergeometric tests, and a repertoire-size bias correction was applied to TCR pairs. A later analysis estimated false discovery rates by permuting HLA or CMV assignments 20 times. In a later analysis, co-occurring TCRs were grouped using DBSCAN, with TCRdist sequence similarity added in when clustering inside HLA-allele-positive subsets. For co-occurrence clustering, repertoires with fewer than 30,000 or more than 120,000 public chains were excluded, along with 4 to 6 repertoires with anomalous nucleotide sharing. TCRdb re-hosts the immuneACCESS table, in-frame sequences only. Its copies lack some clones; in the studies checked, an unresolved V gene accounts for under half of them, and the cause for the rest is not known. V, J and clone size were drawn from that table, and D and trimming were deduced from the DNA. For this sample the table gives over 30,000 clones, of which around 60% were detected only once. About a fifth of the sample goes to the ten largest clones.

Measured from the cysteine to the phenylalanine, the CDR3 is 14 residues long. The CDR3 DNA has 42 bases and is translated from base 1. The germline V gene gives CDR1 as LGHNA and CDR2 as YSLEER. Trimming removed 1 base from V and 3 bases from J, leaving 9 bases between the germline ends. As for this clone: The antigen it recognizes is unknown. Base quality data are lacking; no much larger clone is found one base away.

General study outcomes and caveats: According to the authors, the approach could potentially be generalized to other disease states and immunological phenotypes. Only TCR beta chains were sequenced in this cohort, and the absence of alpha or paired-chain data limited detectable features. In the study, about 150 TCR beta chains were listed as associated with cytomegalovirus. Specific HLA alleles were associated with 16,951 TCR beta sequences at a false discovery rate of 0.05 in a later analysis. The only immune exposure information available for the cohort was CMV serostatus. A further reported finding was that TCR beta sequences accurately predicted the HLA-A and HLA-B alleles for most subjects in the first cohort. The 87-base-pair reads could not distinguish some IMGT-functional V segments, including TRBV6-2 and TRBV6-3, so those segments were excluded. In vitro tests confirmed that a few of the cytomegalovirus-associated TCR beta chains recognize cytomegalovirus antigens. The earlier analysis of approximately 560 of the donors excluded roughly 17 rarely observed V segments, including chromosome 9 orphons, because counts were too low. A cluster of highly shared sequence variants was judged likely to be a technical artifact of the sequencing pipeline. In a later analysis, HLA-associated TCR beta chains showed more clonal expansion and lower generation probabilities than non-associated chains that were equally common. While some public TCRs were present in many individuals, most TCR sequences turned up only very rarely across donors. In a later analysis, most CMV-associated TCR beta chains were found to appear HLA-restricted, with HLA associations seemingly driven largely by CMV exposure. A later analysis found that TCR association rates varied across HLA loci, with DRB1 alleles showing the most associated TCRs and HLA-C alleles the fewest. According to a later analysis, parvovirus B19, influenza, CMV and Epstein-Barr virus appeared linked to several top co-occurrence clusters. Linkage disequilibrium might explain the correlated functional status among segregating V segments, but an unknown experimental factor could not be excluded. In an earlier analysis of about 600 of the donors, most TCR beta V segments appeared in productive rearrangements about 90% or about 30% of the time, broadly matching IMGT annotations. HLA typing was unavailable for some donors at each locus, so association tests used only the typed subset. A later genetic analysis associated a missense DCLRE1C variant with V-gene and J-gene trimming of TCR beta chains, and an independent cohort replicated the association. Cytomegalovirus status was reported to be diagnosed by the classifier with high specificity and sensitivity in both the original and validation cohorts. When HLA alleles, especially DR and DQ, strongly co-occurred, TCR associations were difficult to assign to individual alleles. Roughly uniform sequencing depth across donors was assumed in presence/absence analyses, although this assumption may not hold. A later genetic analysis reported fewer N-insertions in productive TCRs among donors in an Asian-associated ancestry cluster than the roughly 700-donor mean.

The V gene is TRBV4-3 and the J gene is TRBJ1-2; the best D guess is TRBD1, with 6 bases matching. The receptor comes from a man aged 50 to 60 in good health and CMV-seropositive. Sequencing was carried out using PBMCs. Read as DNA, the sequence is TGCGCCAGCAGCCAAGGATCAGGGGACTATGGCTACACCTTC. Its protein is CASSQGSGDYGYTF.